This TCR beta chain was sequenced during a study of identical twins' blood T cells. The CDR3 has 12 amino acids. The V gene's germline CDR1 is DFQATT and CDR2 SNEGSKA (reference sequence). Losses at the gene ends were 4 bases for V and 5 bases for J; bases not matched to a gene: 4. TCRdb fed the 5' RACE reads into MiXCR, producing one record per CDR3 protein. The top ten clones hold about 6% of a sample with fewer than 450,000 distinct CDR3 sequences, about 28% of them seen once. This clonotype appeared a few times. Sequencing was performed on PBMCs. The source of this sequence is a woman aged 18-55 years in good health. This chain joins TRBV20-1 and TRBJ2-5; TRBD1 matches at 7 bases. The CDR3 loop reads CSAMVRGETQYF. For the CDR3, the DNA is TGCAGTGCTATGGTCAGGGGGGAGACCCAGTACTTC.